This section outlines one T cell receptor beta chain sequence together with its context. The data stem from a study of T cell responses to AZD1222 COVID-19 vaccine. Libraries were prepared by immunoSEQ multiplex PCR; TCRdb keeps only in-frame clonotypes and omits some of them. This sample yields 110,000 or so clones, of which 88% are seen a single time; around 3.8% belongs to the top ten. The V end was cut by 4 bases, the J end by 4 bases, with 16 bases between. The CDR3 has 15 residues. The germline CDR1 and CDR2 sequences are WNHNN and SYGVQD (reference sequence). The chain uses TRBV10-1 and TRBJ1-2; D may be TRBD1 (6 bases). The sample consisted of peripheral blood, taken 28 days after the second AZD1222 dose. The TCR sequence derives from an adult who received the AZD1222 COVID-19 vaccine. For the CDR3, the DNA is TGCGCCAGCAGTGGGCCAACCGGGACAATCTATGGCTACACCTTC. This encodes CASSGPTGTIYGYTF.